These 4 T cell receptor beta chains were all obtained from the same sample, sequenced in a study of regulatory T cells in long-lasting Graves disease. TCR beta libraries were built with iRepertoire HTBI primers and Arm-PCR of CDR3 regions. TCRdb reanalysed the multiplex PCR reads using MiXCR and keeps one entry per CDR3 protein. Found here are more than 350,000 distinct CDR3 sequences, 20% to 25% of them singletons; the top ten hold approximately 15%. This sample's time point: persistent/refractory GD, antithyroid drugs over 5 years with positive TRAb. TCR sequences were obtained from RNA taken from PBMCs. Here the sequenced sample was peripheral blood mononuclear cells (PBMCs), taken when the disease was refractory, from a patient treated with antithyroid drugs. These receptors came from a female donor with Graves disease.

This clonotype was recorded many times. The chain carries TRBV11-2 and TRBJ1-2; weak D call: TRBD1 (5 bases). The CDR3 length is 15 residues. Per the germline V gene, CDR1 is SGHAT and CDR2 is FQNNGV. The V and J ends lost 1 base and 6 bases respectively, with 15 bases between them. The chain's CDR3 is CASSLAMAGGNGYTF. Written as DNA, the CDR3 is TGTGCCAGCAGCTTAGCGATGGCGGGGGGGAATGGCTACACCTTC.

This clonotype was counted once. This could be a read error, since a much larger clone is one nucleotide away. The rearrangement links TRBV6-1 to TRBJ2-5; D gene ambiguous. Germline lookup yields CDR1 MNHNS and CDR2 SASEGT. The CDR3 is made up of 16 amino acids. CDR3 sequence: CASSRVLDLPVETQHF. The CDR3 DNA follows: TGTGCCAGCAGCAGAGTTTTGGACCTGCCCGTGGAGACCCAGCACTTC.

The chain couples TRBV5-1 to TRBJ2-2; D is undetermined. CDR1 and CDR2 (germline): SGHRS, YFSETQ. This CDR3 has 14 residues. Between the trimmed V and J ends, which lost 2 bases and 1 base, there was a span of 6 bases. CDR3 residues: CASSFNLNTGELFF. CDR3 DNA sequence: TGCGCCAGCAGCTTTAACCTGAACACCGGGGAGCTGTTTTTT.

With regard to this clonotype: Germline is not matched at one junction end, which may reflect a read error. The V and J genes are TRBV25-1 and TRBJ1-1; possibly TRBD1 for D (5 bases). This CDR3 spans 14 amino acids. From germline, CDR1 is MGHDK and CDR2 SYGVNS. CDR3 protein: CASSERQSNTEASF. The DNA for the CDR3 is TGTGCCAGCAGTGAACGACAGTCGAACACTGAAGCTTCCTTT.